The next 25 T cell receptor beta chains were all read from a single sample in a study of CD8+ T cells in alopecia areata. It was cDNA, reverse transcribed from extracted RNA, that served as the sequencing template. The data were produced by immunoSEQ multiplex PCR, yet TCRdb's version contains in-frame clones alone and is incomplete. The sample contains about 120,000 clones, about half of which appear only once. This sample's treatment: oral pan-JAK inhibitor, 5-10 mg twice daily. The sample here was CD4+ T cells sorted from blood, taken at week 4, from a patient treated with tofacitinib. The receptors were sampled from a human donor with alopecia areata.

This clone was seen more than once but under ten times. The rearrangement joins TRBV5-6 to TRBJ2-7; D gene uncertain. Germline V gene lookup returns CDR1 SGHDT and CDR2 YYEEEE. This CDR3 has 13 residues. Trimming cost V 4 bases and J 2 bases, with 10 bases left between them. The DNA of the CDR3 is TGTGCCAGCAGCCGACGGACCACCTACGAGCAGTACTTC. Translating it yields CASSRRTTYEQYF. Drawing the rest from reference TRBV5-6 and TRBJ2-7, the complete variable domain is DAGVTQSPTHLIKTRGQQVTLRCSPKSGHDTVSWYQQALGQGPQFIFQYYEEEERQRGNFPDRFSGHQFPNYSSELNVNALLLGDSALYLCASSRRTTYEQYFGPGTRLTVT.

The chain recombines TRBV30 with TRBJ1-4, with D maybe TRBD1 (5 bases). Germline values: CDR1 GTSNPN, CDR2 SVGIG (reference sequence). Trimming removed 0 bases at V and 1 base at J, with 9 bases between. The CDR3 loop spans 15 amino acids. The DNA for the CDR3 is TGTGCCTGGAGTGTACGCGGGGGAACTAATGAAAAACTGTTTTTT. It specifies CAWSVRGGTNEKLFF.

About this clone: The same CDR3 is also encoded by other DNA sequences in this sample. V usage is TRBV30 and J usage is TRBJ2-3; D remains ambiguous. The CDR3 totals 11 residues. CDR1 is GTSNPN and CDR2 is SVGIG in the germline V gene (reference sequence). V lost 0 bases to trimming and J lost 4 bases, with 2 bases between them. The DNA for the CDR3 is TGTGCCTGGAGTGTATCAGATACGCAGTATTTT. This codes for CAWSVSDTQYF.

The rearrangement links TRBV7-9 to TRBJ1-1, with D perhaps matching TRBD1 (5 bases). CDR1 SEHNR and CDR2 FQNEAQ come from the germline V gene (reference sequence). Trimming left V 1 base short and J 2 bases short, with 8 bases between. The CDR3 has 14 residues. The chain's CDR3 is CASSLGQTNTEAFF. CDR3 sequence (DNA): TGTGCCAGCAGCTTAGGACAGACTAACACTGAAGCTTTCTTT.

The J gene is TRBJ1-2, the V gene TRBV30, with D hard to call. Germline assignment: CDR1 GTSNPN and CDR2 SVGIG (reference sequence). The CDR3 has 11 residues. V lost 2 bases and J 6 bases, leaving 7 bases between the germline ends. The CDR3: CAWSSGNGYTF. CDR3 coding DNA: TGTGCCTGGAGTTCAGGAAATGGCTACACCTTC.

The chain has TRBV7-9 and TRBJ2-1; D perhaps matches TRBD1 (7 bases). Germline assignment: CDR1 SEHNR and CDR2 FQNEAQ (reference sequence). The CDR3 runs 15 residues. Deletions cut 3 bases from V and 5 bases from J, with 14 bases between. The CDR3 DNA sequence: TGTGCCAGCAGCTTTTGGAGGGGGCAGGACAATGAGCAGTTCTTC. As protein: CASSFWRGQDNEQFF.

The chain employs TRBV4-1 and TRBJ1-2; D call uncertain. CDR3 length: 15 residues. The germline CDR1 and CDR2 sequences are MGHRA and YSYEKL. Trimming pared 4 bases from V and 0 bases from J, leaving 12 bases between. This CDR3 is CASSLHDTANYGYTF. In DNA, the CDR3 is TGCGCCAGCAGCCTCCACGACACTGCTAACTATGGCTACACCTTC.

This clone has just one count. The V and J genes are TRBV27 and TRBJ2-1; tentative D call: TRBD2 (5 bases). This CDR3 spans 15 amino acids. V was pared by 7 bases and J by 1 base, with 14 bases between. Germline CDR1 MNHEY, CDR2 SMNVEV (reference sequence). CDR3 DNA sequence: TGTGCCAGCATCCCGGCGGGCCGATCCTACAATGAGCAGTTCTTC. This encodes CASIPAGRSYNEQFF.

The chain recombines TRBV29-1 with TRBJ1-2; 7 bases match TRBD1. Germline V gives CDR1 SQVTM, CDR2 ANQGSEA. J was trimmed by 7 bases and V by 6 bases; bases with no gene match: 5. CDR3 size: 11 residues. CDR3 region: CSVQGGSGYTF. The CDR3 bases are TGCAGCGTCCAAGGGGGCTCTGGCTACACCTTC.

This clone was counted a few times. CDR3 in amino acids: CSVGTDGHEAFF. The CDR3 nucleotides are TGCAGCGTTGGGACAGACGGGCATGAAGCTTTCTTT. The chain recombines TRBV29-1 with TRBJ1-1; possible D gene TRBD1, 6 bases. The germline V gene encodes CDR1 SQVTM and CDR2 ANQGSEA. V lost 4 bases and J lost 7, with 13 bases in between. The CDR3 spans 12 residues.

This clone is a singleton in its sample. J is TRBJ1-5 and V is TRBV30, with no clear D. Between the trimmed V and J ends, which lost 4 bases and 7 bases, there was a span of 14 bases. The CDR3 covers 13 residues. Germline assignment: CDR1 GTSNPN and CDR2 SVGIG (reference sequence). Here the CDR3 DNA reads TGTGCCTGGACCCTGGGGTCCGACCAGCCCCAGCATTTT. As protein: CAWTLGSDQPQHF.

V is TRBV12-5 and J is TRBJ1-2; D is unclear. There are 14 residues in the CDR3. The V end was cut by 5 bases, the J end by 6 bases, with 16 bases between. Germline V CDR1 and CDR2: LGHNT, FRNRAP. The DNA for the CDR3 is TGTGCTAGTGGTCCTGGACGGATTAAAGATGGCTACACCTTC. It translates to CASGPGRIKDGYTF.

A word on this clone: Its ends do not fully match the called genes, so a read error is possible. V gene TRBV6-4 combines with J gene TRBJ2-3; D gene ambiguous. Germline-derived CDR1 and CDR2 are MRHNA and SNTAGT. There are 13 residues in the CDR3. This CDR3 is CASSYSISDTQYF. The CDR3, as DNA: TGTGCCAGCAGTTACTCCATCTCAGATACGCAGTATTTT.

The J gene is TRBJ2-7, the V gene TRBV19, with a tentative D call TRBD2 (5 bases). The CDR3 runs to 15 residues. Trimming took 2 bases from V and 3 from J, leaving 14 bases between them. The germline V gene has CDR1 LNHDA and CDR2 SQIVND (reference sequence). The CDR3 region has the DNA TGTGCCAGTAGTATATCCACCGGACTCGGCTACGAGCAGTACTTC. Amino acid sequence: CASSISTGLGYEQYF. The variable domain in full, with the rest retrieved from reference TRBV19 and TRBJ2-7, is DGGITQSPKYLFRKEGQNVTLSCEQNLNHDAMYWYRQDPGQGLRLIYYSQIVNDFQKGDIAEGYSVSREKKESFPLTVTSAQKNPTAFYLCASSISTGLGYEQYFGPGTRLTVT.

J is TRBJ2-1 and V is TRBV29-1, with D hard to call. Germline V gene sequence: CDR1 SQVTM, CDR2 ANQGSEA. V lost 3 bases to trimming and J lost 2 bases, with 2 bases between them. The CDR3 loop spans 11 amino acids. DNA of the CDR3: TGCAGCGTTGACACCTACAATGAGCAGTTCTTC. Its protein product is CSVDTYNEQFF.

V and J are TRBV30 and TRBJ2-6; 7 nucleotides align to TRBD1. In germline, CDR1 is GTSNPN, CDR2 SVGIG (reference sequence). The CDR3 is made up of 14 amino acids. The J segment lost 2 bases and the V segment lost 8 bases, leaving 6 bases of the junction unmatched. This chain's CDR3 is CADKGTAGANVLTF. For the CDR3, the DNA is TGTGCCGACAAAGGGACAGCTGGGGCCAACGTCCTGACTTTC.

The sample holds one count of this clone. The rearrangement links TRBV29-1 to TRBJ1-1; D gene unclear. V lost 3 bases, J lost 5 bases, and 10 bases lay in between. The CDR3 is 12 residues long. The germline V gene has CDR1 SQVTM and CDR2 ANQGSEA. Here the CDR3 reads CSVERSGTEAFF. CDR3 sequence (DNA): TGCAGCGTTGAGCGTAGCGGGACTGAAGCTTTCTTT.

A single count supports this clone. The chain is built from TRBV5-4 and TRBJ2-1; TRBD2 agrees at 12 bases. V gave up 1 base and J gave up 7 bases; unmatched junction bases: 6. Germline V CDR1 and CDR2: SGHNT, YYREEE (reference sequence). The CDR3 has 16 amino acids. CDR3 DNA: TGTGCCAGCAGCTTGAACGGACTAGCGGGAACAAATGAGCAGTTCTTC. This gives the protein CASSLNGLAGTNEQFF. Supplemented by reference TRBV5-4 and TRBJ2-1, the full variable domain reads ETGVTQSPTHLIKTRGQQVTLRCSSQSGHNTVSWYQQALGQGPQFIFQYYREEENGRGNFPPRFSGLQFPNYSSELNVNALELDDSALYLCASSLNGLAGTNEQFFGPGTRLTVL.

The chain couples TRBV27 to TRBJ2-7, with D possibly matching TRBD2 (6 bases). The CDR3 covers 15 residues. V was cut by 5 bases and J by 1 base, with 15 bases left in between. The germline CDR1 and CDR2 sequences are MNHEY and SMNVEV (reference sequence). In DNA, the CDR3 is TGTGCCAGCAGTACCGGGACTCTAACTTCCTACGAGCAGTACTTC. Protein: CASSTGTLTSYEQYF.

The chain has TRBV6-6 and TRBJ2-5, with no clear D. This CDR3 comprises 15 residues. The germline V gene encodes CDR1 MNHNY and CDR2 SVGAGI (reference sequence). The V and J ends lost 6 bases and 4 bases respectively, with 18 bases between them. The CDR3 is CASSPPSGGTETQYF. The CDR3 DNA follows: TGTGCCAGCAGCCCCCCTTCGGGCGGAACAGAGACCCAGTACTTC.

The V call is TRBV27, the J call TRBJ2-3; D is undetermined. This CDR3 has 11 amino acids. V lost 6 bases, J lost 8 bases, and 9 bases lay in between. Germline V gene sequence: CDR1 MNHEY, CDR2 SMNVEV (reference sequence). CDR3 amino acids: CASRTMATQYF. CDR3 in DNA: TGTGCCAGCAGAACGATGGCTACGCAGTATTTT.

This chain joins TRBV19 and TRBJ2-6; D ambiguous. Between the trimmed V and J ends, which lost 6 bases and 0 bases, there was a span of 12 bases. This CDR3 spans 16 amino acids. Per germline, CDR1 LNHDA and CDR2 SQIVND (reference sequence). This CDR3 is CASSVVTSSGANVLTF. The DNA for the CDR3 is TGTGCCAGTAGCGTCGTAACCAGCTCTGGGGCCAACGTCCTGACTTTC.

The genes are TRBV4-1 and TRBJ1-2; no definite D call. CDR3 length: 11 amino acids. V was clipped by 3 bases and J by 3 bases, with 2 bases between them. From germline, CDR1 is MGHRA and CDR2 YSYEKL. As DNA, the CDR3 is TGCGCCAGCAGCCAGTACTATGGCTACACCTTC. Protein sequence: CASSQYYGYTF.

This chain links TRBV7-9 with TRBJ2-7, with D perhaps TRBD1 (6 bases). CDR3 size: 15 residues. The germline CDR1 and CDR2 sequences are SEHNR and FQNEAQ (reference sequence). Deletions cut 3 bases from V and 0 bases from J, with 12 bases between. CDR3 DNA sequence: TGTGCCAGCAGCTTCTCCGCAGGGGCCTCCTACGAGCAGTACTTC. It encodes CASSFSAGASYEQYF.

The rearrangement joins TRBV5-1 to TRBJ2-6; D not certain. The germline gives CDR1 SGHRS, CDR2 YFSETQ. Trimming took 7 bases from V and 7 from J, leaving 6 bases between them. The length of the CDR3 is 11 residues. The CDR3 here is CASAEANVLTF. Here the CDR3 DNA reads TGCGCCAGCGCAGAAGCCAACGTCCTGACTTTC.